The T cell receptor beta chain described here comes from a study of blood T cell repertoires in COVID-19. Background on the study: Whether acute or convalescent, the COVID-19 samples came from the United States, Italy and Spain.

This clone was seen more than once but under ten times. Sequencing used immunoSEQ multiplex PCR; TCRdb keeps in-frame clones, though not all of them. The table records over 100,000 clones, about nine tenths of them present only once. V was pared by 8 bases and J by 3 bases, with 10 bases of the junction left unmatched. CDR1 SGHVS and CDR2 FQNEAQ come from the germline V gene. The CDR3 contains 15 residues. This TCR derives from a woman in her 70s with COVID-19, enrolled during active disease. The chain joins TRBV7-8 to TRBJ2-1; 7 bases map to TRBD2. Specimen: peripheral blood. The chain's CDR3 is CASFPSGGVYNEQFF. In nucleotides, the CDR3 is TGTGCCAGCTTTCCTAGTGGGGGGGTCTACAATGAGCAGTTCTTC.